Following are 3 T cell receptor beta chains from one sample sequenced in a study of T cell responses to AZD1222 COVID-19 vaccine. Sequencing was performed with immunoSEQ multiplex PCR; in TCRdb, only in-frame clones are kept and a portion is missing. This table has about 200,000 clones, roughly nine tenths appearing once. Specimen: peripheral blood, collected 28 days after the second dose of the MenACWY control vaccine. The receptors derive from an adult who received the MenACWY meningococcal vaccine as a control.

J is TRBJ2-3 and V is TRBV25-1, with TRBD2 identical over 8 bases. The CDR3 runs to 17 residues. V was clipped by 6 bases and J by 2 bases; unmatched bases: 13. CDR1 and CDR2 from the germline V gene are MGHDK and SYGVNS. The CDR3 bases are TGTGCCAGCAGCCCACTCACCTTAGCGGGGCTCACAGATACGCAGTATTTT. Its translation: CASSPLTLAGLTDTQYF.

The rearrangement links TRBV11-3 to TRBJ2-1, with unresolved D. Trimming shortened V by 5 bases and J by 2 bases, and 10 bases separated the two germline ends. The CDR3 is 14 residues long. Germline V gives CDR1 SGHNT, CDR2 YENEEA. CDR3 DNA: TGTGCCAGCAGCGAAACCAGCACCTACAATGAGCAGTTCTTC. It yields the protein CASSETSTYNEQFF.

The chain joins TRBV27 to TRBJ2-3; possible D gene TRBD2, 6 bases. V was clipped by 6 bases and J by 4 bases, with 11 bases between them. This CDR3 spans 13 amino acids. Germline V gives CDR1 MNHEY, CDR2 SMNVEV (reference sequence). The CDR3 here is CASRGRGSDTQYF. In DNA, the CDR3 is TGTGCCAGCAGAGGGCGGGGCTCAGATACGCAGTATTTT.